This TCR beta chain was sequenced in a study of T cell responses to AZD1222 COVID-19 vaccine. The CDR3 totals 15 residues. Germline-derived CDR1 and CDR2 are SGHRS and YFSETQ. V lost 0 bases to trimming and J lost 3 bases, with 9 bases between them. Profiled with immunoSEQ multiplex PCR; TCRdb holds only in-frame clones, not every one. The sample consists of around 260,000 clones, 90% to 95% of them appearing once. The starting material was peripheral blood, obtained on day 0 of AZD1222 vaccination. The chain couples TRBV5-1 to TRBJ2-2; D is possibly TRBD2 (5 bases). The clonotype was recovered from an adult in good health. The CDR3, as DNA: TGCGCCAGCAGCTTGGTAGGGAGCTACACCGGGGAGCTGTTTTTT. Translated, it gives CASSLVGSYTGELFF.